This T cell receptor (beta chain) was documented in a study of T cell changes during pregnancy in multiple sclerosis. This CDR3 is 16 amino acids long. CDR1 KGHSH and CDR2 LQKENI come from the germline V gene. Germline trimming cut 2 bases from V and 4 bases from J; bases unmatched to any gene: 7. Sequenced by immunoSEQ multiplex PCR; TCRdb stores in-frame clones only, minus some. The sample records 50,000 or so clones, 85% to 95% being singletons. This clonotype originated in a female donor with multiple sclerosis, enrolled in a pregnancy study. The rearrangement links TRBV18 to TRBJ2-2; 7 bases match TRBD2. The sample here was CD4+ T cells from peripheral blood mononuclear cells, taken in the second trimester of pregnancy. The CDR3 region has the DNA TGTGCCAGCTCACCAGTTTTACAGCGGGGCACCGGGGAGCTGTTTTTT. This codes for CASSPVLQRGTGELFF.